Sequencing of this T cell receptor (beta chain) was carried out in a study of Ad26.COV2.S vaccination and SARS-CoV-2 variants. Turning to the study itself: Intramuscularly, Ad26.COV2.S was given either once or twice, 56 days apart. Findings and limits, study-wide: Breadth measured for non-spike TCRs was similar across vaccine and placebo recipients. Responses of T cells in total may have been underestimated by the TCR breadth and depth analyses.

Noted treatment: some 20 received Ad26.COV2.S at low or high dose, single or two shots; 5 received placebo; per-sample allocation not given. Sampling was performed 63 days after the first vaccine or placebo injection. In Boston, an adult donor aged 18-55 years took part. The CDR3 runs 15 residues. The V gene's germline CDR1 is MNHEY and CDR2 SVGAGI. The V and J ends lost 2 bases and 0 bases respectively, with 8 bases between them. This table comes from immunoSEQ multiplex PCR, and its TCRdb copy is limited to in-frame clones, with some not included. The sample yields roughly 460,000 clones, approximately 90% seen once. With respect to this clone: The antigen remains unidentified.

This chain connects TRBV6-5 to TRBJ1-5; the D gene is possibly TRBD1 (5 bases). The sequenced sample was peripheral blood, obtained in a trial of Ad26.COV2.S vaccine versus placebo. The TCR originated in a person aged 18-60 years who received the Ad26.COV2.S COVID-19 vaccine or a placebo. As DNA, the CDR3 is TGTGCCAGCAGTTACCAGGGAGTTAGCAATCAGCCCCAGCATTTT. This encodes CASSYQGVSNQPQHF.